This TCR beta chain was retrieved from a study of coeliac disease (dated by TCRdb to the early 2020s). Looking at the study overall: Each coeliac patient was placed into one of three groups: newly diagnosed active disease, refractory coeliac disease type I, or disease controlled by a gluten-free diet. Because high-resolution HLA typing was not available, biased TRBV7-2 usage was queried as a proof of principle. The study applied next-generation sequencing of rearranged TRB and TRG CDR3 regions to small intestinal lymphocyte fractions from coeliac and non-coeliac patients. The aim was to characterise TR repertoires of small intestinal T cells in active, refractory type I and gluten-free-diet-treated coeliac disease. The full study included about 30 patients: about 22 with serologically confirmed coeliac disease and 8 controls with non-small intestinal disorders. Samples from 26 to 35 subjects were successfully TRB sequenced, and these included 20 to 25 paired samples of bulk unsorted intraepithelial and lamina propria cells.

For this clone: What this receptor recognizes is not known. It has no much larger one-base neighbor in the sample; base qualities were not kept. The same CDR3 arises from other DNA sequences in this sample as well.

Library preparation was by the immunoSEQ multiplex PCR assay. The TR loci underwent multiplexed PCR amplification, with J gene segments targeted by reverse primers and V gene segments targeted by forward primers. Amplified CDR3 regions were sequenced on the Illumina HiSeq System. For the original study's pipeline: To strip out PCR and sequencing errors and collapse the data into unique sequences, a nearest-neighbour algorithm merged closely related reads. Each repertoire was summarised by clonality and by T cell density, with T cell density defined as TR molecules per amount of genomic DNA input. Public TRs were defined as CDR3 amino acid sequences in at least 80% of unsorted samples, then tested for differential abundance between coeliac and control samples. Each lamina propria sample was queried against a list of approximately 220 published gliadin-specific TRB sequences. Kruskal-Wallis tests followed by Dunn post-tests were used to test for differences in clonality and density between disease groups. As stored in TCRdb, this immuneACCESS dataset retains in-frame rearrangements with V and J assigned. A fraction of the clones does not appear; measured against another copy, unresolved V genes explain less than half of the discrepancy, and the remainder lacks a known reason. The V and J calls and the clone size are those of that table, but D and trimming were determined from the DNA. Recorded for this sample are several thousand clones; approximately 59% of them occurred a single time. The ten biggest clones cover approximately 20% of the sample.

CDR1 and CDR2 (SGHRS, YFSETQ) derive from the germline V gene. Taken from cysteine to phenylalanine, the CDR3 has 16 residues. The entry retains the CDR3 DNA only, 48 bases that are in frame from base 1. Clipping removes 0 bases from V and 1 base from J, with 0 as the unmatched junction base count. Aliquots of over 400,000 cells were frozen in DMSO/FBS in liquid nitrogen, and one aliquot per fraction was used for sequencing. Every one of the 30 patients in the study had endoscopy and a small intestinal biopsy. Lamina propria cells were released by collagenase digestion of the biopsy tissue left over after intraepithelial cell isolation. The Qiagen DNeasy blood extraction kit was used to extract genomic DNA from the frozen unsorted cell fractions. Overall results and qualifications from the work: High-purity fractions were not obtained when intraepithelial cells were separated from lamina propria cells, so cross-contamination between compartments was possible. The approach was considered by the authors to be unsuitable for unbiased detection of gliadin-specific T cells, as gliadin-specific T cells are scarce and rarely shared between patients. Published gliadin-specific TRB sequences were detected in about 55% of the 18 coeliac lamina propria samples but in only 1 of 6 controls. TRB and TRG repertoires of active coeliac intraepithelial and lamina propria samples showed lower clonality than controls, suggesting recruitment of diverse T cells. For the most part, TRB repertoires were private, with most amino acid sequences found in only one sample, and V-gene usage showed no significant difference across disease groups.

Sequencing input: lymphocytes from the gut lamina propria. Sample cell subset or site, as interpreted from the label and publication: lamina propria cell (LPC) fraction of small intestinal biopsy. This clonotype was obtained from a man between 60 and 75 years old with celiac disease on a gluten-free diet. The chain is made from TRBV5-1 and TRBJ2-1; TRBD2 fits 11 bases in the junction. CDR3 region: CASSLVAGGSYNEQFF. The bases read TGCGCCAGCAGCTTGGTAGCGGGGGGGTCCTACAATGAGCAGTTCTTC.